This is a list of T cell receptor beta chains from one sample in a study of PD-1 and CTLA-4 blockade in melanoma. Assay: immunoSEQ multiplex PCR; the TCRdb copy retains only in-frame clones and omits some. This table has roughly 11,000 clones, around four fifths appearing once. Sequenced here: CD8+ T cells from peripheral blood, sampled from a patient given anti-PD-1 treatment. The source of these receptors is a human donor with melanoma. Both conserved end residues are part of each CDR3. A D gene is named only where the DNA matches it firmly. Only some rows state a clone size, as once, few, many or a class for expanded clones.

.	TRBV7-8	.	TRBJ1-5	TGTGCCAGCAGCGCTGGGCCCAGTAGCAATCAGCCCCAGCATTTT	CASSAGPSSNQPQHF
.	TRBV7-6	.	TRBJ2-7	TGTGCCAGCAGCCCACTGTTGTTGGGGGCGGGCGAGCAGTACTTC	CASSPLLLGAGEQYF
.	TRBV4-3	.	TRBJ2-1	TGCGCCAGCAAAGTCGCCGGGTTCGATGAGCAGTTCTTC	CASKVAGFDEQFF
.	TRBV30	TRBD2	TRBJ2-7	TGTGCCTGGAGCCCCGGGACTACCCACGAGCAGTACTTC	CAWSPGTTHEQYF
.	TRBV7-9	.	TRBJ1-2	TGTGCCAGCAGCGTCTTCGGACAGTGGGACGGCTACACCTTC	CASSVFGQWDGYTF
.	TRBV5-1	.	TRBJ2-1	TGCGCCAGCAGCCACGAAAAGACGGGGACAACCTACAATGAGCAGTTCTTC	CASSHEKTGTTYNEQFF
.	TRBV30	.	TRBJ2-7	TGTGCCTGGAGTGGGGCCATCTACGAGCAGTACTTC	CAWSGAIYEQYF
.	TRBV11-3	.	TRBJ1-2	TGTGCCAGCAGCCCTTCGGGGCCGGAGGACTATGGCTACACCTTC	CASSPSGPEDYGYTF
.	TRBV5-6	.	TRBJ1-2	TGTGCCAGCAGCTTGGGGACGGCTCGGGGCTACACCTTC	CASSLGTARGYTF
.	TRBV10-3	.	TRBJ2-3	TGTGCCATCAGCCGGGGGAGCACAGATACGCAGTATTTT	CAISRGSTDTQYF
.	TRBV25-1	.	TRBJ1-1	TGTGCCAGCGGTCGAGGTCCGCAGACTGAAGCTTTCTTT	CASGRGPQTEAFF
few	TRBV4-1	TRBD2	TRBJ2-2	TGCGCCAGCAGCCAGGGACTAGCGGGGCTCCGAAACACCGGGGAGCTGTTTTTT	CASSQGLAGLRNTGELFF
.	TRBV30	TRBD1	TRBJ2-7	TGTGCCCTTCGCGAGACAGGGGTTTACGAGCAGTACTTC	CALRETGVYEQYF
few	TRBV3-1/TRBV3-2	.	TRBJ1-2	TGTGCCAGCAGCCCAGGGGATCATAACTATGGCTACACCTTC	CASSPGDHNYGYTF
few	TRBV11-3	.	TRBJ1-1	TGTGCCAGCAGCTTAGAGGGGGATCCGGCTTTCTTT	CASSLEGDPAFF
.	TRBV7-9	TRBD1	TRBJ1-2	TGTGCCAGCGTGGGGACAGGGGGCTACTATGGCTACACCTTC	CASVGTGGYYGYTF
.	TRBV13	.	TRBJ2-1	TGTGCCAGCAGCGGCCCGGGGGAGCAGTTCTTC	CASSGPGEQFF
few	TRBV15	.	TRBJ2-2	TGTGCCACCAGCAGAGATTGGGACACGAACGCCGGGGAGCTGTTTTTT	CATSRDWDTNAGELFF
.	TRBV11-2	.	TRBJ1-4	TGTGCCAGCACCGTAAATGAGAAGGGGCCAGAGCTTAATGAAAAACTGTTTTTT	CASTVNEKGPELNEKLFF
few	TRBV6-5	.	TRBJ1-1	TGTGCCAGCAGTCTCAAGGAGCTAAACACTGAAGCTTTCTTT	CASSLKELNTEAFF
.	TRBV4-1	TRBD1	TRBJ1-3	TGCGCCAGCAGCCCGACGACAGGGTCTGGAAACACCATATATTTT	CASSPTTGSGNTIYF
.	TRBV11-3	.	TRBJ2-1	TGTGCCAGCAGCTTAGGAAGCGGGTACAATGAGCAGTTCTTC	CASSLGSGYNEQFF
.	TRBV7-9	.	TRBJ1-5	TGTGCCAGCAGCCGGACAGACGACAATCAGCCCCAGCATTTT	CASSRTDDNQPQHF
.	TRBV30	.	TRBJ2-2	TGTGCCTGGGAGCCGGACAAGAACACCGGGGAGCTGTTTTTT	CAWEPDKNTGELFF
.	TRBV6-5	.	TRBJ1-5	TGTGCCAGCAGTTACTCGGAAAAGGGGCCCCAGCATTTT	CASSYSEKGPQHF
.	TRBV12-3/TRBV12-4	.	TRBJ2-7	TGTGCCAGCAGGGCCGCTGGTTGGGAGCAGTACTTC	CASRAAGWEQYF
.	TRBV13	TRBD2	TRBJ2-7	TGTGCCAGCAGTATTACCGGGACTAGCTCCTACGAGCAGTACTTC	CASSITGTSSYEQYF